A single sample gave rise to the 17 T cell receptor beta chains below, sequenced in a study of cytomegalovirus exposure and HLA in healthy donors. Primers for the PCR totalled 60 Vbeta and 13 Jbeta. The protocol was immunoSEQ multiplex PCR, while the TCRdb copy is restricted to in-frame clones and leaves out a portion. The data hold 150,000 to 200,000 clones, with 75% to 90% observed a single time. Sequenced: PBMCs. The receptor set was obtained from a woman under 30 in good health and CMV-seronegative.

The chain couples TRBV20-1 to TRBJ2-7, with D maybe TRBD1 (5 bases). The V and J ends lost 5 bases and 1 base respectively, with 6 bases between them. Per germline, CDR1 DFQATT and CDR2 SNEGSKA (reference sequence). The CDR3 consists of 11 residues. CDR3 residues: CSAGQSYEQYF. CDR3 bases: TGCAGTGCTGGACAATCCTACGAGCAGTACTTC.

CDR3 residues: CASSQEAGTGGELFF. The CDR3 region has the DNA TGTGCCAGCAGCCAAGAAGCGGGAACCGGCGGGGAGCTGTTTTTT. The chain couples TRBV4-2 to TRBJ2-2; 7 bases are a match to TRBD2. CDR3 length equals 15 residues. Germline CDR1 and CDR2: LGHNA and YNFKEQ. V gave up 0 bases and J gave up 7 bases; unmatched junction bases: 5.

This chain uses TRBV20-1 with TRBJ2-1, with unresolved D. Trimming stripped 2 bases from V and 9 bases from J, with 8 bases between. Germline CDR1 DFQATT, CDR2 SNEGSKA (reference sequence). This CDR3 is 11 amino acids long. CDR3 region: CSARLVGEQFF. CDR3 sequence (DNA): TGCAGTGCTAGACTAGTGGGTGAGCAGTTCTTC.

The CDR3, as DNA: TGTGCCAGCAGTGCGTCGGGACACGGATTCTACGAGCAGTACTTC. Translation: CASSASGHGFYEQYF. This chain uses TRBV6-5 with TRBJ2-7, with TRBD1 as a possible D gene (6 bases). This CDR3 has 15 amino acids. Trimming took 5 bases from V and 3 from J, leaving 17 bases between them. Germline V lookup: CDR1 MNHEY, CDR2 SVGAGI.

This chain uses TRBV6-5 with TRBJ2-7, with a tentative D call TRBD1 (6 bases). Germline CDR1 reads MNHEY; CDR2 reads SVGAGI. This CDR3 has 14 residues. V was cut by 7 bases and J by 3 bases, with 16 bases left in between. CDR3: CASKTPGTNYEQYF. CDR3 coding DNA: TGTGCCAGCAAAACTCCAGGGACAAACTACGAGCAGTACTTC.

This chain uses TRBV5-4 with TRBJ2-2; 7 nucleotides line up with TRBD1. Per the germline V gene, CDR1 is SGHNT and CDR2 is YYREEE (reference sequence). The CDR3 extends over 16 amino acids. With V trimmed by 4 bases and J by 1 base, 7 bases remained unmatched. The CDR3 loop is CASSLNRGLNTGELFF. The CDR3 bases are TGTGCCAGCAGCCTTAACAGGGGCCTGAACACCGGGGAGCTGTTTTTT. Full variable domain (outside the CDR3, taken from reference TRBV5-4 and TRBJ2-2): ETGVTQSPTHLIKTRGQQVTLRCSSQSGHNTVSWYQQALGQGPQFIFQYYREEENGRGNFPPRFSGLQFPNYSSELNVNALELDDSALYLCASSLNRGLNTGELFFGEGSRLTVL.

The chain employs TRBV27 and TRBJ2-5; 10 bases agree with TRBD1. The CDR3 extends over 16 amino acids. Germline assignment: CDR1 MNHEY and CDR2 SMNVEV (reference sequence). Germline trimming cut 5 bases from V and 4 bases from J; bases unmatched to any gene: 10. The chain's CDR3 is CASSAWTGGRRETQYF. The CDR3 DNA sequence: TGTGCCAGCAGTGCCTGGACAGGGGGACGAAGAGAGACCCAGTACTTC.

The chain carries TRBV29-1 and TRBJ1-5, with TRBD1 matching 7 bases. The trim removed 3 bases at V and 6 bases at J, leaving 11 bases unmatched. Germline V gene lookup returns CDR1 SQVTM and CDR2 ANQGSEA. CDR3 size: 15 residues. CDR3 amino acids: CSVEGLEGGGQPQHF. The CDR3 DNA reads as TGCAGCGTTGAGGGGTTGGAAGGGGGCGGTCAGCCCCAGCATTTT.

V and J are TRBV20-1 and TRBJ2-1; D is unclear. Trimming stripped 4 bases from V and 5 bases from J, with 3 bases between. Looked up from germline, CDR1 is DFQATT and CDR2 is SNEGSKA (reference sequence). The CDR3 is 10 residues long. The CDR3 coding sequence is TGCAGTGCTACTAACAATGAGCAGTTCTTC. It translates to CSATNNEQFF.

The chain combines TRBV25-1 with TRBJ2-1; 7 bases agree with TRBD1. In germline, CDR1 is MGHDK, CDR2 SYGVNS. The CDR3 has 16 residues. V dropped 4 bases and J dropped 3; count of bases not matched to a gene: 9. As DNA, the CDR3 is TGTGCCAGCAGTGCTTACAGGGGAATGGTCTACAATGAGCAGTTCTTC. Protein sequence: CASSAYRGMVYNEQFF.

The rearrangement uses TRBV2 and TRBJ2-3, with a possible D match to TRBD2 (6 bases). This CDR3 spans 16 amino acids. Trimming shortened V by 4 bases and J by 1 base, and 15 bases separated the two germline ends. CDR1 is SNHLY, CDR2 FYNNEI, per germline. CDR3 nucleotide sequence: TGTGCCAGCAGTGCGAGTTCGGGACTCCGCACAGATACGCAGTATTTT. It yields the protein CASSASSGLRTDTQYF.

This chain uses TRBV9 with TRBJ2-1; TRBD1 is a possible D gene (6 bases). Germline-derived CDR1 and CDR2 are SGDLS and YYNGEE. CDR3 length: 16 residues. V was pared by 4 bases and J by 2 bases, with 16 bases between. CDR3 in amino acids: CASSRGQTHTYNEQFF. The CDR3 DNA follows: TGTGCCAGCAGCAGAGGACAGACTCACACCTACAATGAGCAGTTCTTC.

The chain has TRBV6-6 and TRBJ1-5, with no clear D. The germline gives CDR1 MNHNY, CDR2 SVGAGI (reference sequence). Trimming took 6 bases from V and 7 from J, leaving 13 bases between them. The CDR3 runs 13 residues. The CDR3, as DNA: TGTGCCAGCAGGCAGCAGGAATCCCAGCCCCAGCATTTT. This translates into CASRQQESQPQHF.

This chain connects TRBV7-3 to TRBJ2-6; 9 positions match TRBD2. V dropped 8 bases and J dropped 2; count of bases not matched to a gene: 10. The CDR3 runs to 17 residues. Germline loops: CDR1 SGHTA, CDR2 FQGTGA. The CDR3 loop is CASGLIAGVPGANVLTF. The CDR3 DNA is TGTGCCAGCGGTTTGATAGCGGGAGTACCTGGGGCCAACGTCCTGACTTTC.

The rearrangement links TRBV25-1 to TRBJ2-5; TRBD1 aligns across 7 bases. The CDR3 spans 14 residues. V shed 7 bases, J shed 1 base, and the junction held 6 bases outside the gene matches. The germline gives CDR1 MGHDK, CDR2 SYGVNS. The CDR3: CASTRQGAQETQYF. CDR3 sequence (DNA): TGTGCCAGCACCCGACAGGGCGCCCAAGAGACCCAGTACTTC.

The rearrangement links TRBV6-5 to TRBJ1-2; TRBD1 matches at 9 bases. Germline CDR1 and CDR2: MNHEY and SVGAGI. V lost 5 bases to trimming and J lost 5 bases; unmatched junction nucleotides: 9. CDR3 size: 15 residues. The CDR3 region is CASSTTDRGIYGYTF. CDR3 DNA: TGTGCCAGCAGTACCACCGACAGGGGGATATATGGCTACACCTTC.

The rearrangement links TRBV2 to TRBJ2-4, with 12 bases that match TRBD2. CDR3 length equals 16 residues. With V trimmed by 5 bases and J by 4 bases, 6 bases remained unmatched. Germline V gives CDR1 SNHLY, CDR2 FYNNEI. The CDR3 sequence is CASSSTSGGFKNIQYF. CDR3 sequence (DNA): TGTGCCAGCAGTTCGACTAGCGGGGGCTTTAAAAACATTCAGTACTTC. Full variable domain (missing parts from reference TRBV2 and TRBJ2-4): EPEVTQTPSHQVTQMGQEVILRCVPISNHLYFYWYRQILGQKVEFLVSFYNNEISEKSEIFDDQFSVERPDGSNFTLKIRSTKLEDSAMYFCASSSTSGGFKNIQYFGAGTRLSVL.